A single sample is the source of the 7 T cell receptor beta chains below, sequenced in a study of blood T cell repertoires in COVID-19. Clones were sequenced by immunoSEQ multiplex PCR, and TCRdb holds only the in-frame ones, with some missing. The sample has about 220,000 clones; roughly 82% are singletons. Sequencing used peripheral blood. The receptors shown here come from a man aged 50 to 59 with active or convalescent COVID-19.

The chain employs TRBV28 and TRBJ1-5; a weak D match, TRBD1 (6 bases). The CDR3 length is 15 residues. Trimming removed 4 bases from V and 1 base from J, with 11 bases in between. The V gene's germline CDR1 is MDHEN and CDR2 SYDVKM. The CDR3 DNA reads TGTGCCAGCAGTTCCGGACAGAACAGCAATCAGCCCCAGCATTTT. Its translation: CASSSGQNSNQPQHF.

The chain is built from TRBV7-2 and TRBJ2-5, with 9 nucleotides matching TRBD1. Germline V gene data show CDR1 as SGHTA and CDR2 as FQGNSA. After removal of 0 bases from V and 4 bases from J, the junction contained 9 bases not matched to a gene. The CDR3 is 17 amino acids. The CDR3: CASSLAPDRGGGETQYF. As DNA, the CDR3 is TGTGCCAGCAGCTTAGCTCCGGACAGGGGAGGCGGAGAGACCCAGTACTTC. The full variable domain, its missing parts supplied by reference TRBV7-2 and TRBJ2-5, is GAGVSQSPSNKVTEKGKDVELRCDPISGHTALYWYRQSLGQGLEFLIYFQGNSAPDKSGLPSDRFSAERTGGSVSTLTIQRTQQEDSAVYLCASSLAPDRGGGETQYFGPGTRLLVL.

This clone was observed once. This rearrangement joins TRBV5-1 to TRBJ2-1; possible D gene TRBD1, 5 bases. Germline V lookup: CDR1 SGHRS, CDR2 YFSETQ. This CDR3 region has 15 residues. Between the trimmed V and J ends, which lost 3 bases and 1 base, there was a span of 11 bases. This CDR3 is CASSSLKGSYNEQFF. The CDR3 DNA sequence: TGCGCCAGCAGCTCCCTTAAGGGGTCCTACAATGAGCAGTTCTTC.

J is TRBJ2-3 and V is TRBV5-4, with TRBD1 identical over 9 bases. Germline trimming cut 2 bases from V and 2 bases from J; bases unmatched to any gene: 6. Germline V gene lookup returns CDR1 SGHNT and CDR2 YYREEE (reference sequence). This CDR3 is 16 amino acids long. CDR3 sequence (DNA): TGTGCCAGCAGCTTAAGGACAGGGGAAATCACAGATACGCAGTATTTT. This sequence encodes CASSLRTGEITDTQYF.

Ten or more counts support this clone. The chain recombines TRBV24-1 with TRBJ2-7; tentative D call: TRBD2 (6 bases). Germline assignment: CDR1 KGHDR and CDR2 SFDVKD. V was shortened by 5 bases and J by 4 bases, with 20 bases between the two germline ends. The CDR3 is made up of 16 amino acids. The CDR3 DNA reads as TGTGCCACCAGTGGGTTAGGAACAGGAGGGGATTACGAGCAGTACTTC. It is translated as CATSGLGTGGDYEQYF.

This chain links TRBV6-2 or TRBV6-3 with TRBJ1-5; D is possibly TRBD1 (6 bases). The germline V and J ends were trimmed by 0 bases and 0 bases, with 18 bases remaining between them. Germline CDR1 reads MNHEY; CDR2 reads SVGEGT. There are 19 residues in the CDR3. CDR3 nucleotides: TGTGCCAGCAGTTACTCATCCGGGACACACTTTTATAGCAATCAGCCCCAGCATTTT. It translates to CASSYSSGTHFYSNQPQHF.

The chain employs TRBV3-1 (or the pseudogene TRBV3-2) and TRBJ1-1, with D hard to call. V dropped 1 base and J dropped 0 bases, with 6 bases sitting between them. The CDR3 has 14 residues. The germline V gene has CDR1 LGHDT and CDR2 YNNKEL (reference sequence). CDR3 nucleotides: TGTGCCAGCAGCCAAGTAGCAGTGAACACTGAAGCTTTCTTT. The encoded protein is CASSQVAVNTEAFF.